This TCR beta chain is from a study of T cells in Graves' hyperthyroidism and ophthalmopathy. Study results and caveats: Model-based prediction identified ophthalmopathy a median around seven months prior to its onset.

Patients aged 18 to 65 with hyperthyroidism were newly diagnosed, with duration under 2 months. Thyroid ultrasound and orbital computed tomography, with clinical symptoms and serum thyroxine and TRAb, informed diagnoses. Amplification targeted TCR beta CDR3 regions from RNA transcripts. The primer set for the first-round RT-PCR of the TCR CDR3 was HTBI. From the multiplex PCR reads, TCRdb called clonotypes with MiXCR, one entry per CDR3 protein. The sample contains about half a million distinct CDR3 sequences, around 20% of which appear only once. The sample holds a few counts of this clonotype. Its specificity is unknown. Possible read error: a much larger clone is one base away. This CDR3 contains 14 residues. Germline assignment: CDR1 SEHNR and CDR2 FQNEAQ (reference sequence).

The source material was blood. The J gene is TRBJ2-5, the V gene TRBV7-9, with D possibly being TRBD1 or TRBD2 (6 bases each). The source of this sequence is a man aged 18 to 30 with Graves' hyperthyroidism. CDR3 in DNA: TGTGCCAGCAGCTACGCTCGGGGGCAGGAGACCAAGTACTTC. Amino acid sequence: CASSYARGQETKYF.